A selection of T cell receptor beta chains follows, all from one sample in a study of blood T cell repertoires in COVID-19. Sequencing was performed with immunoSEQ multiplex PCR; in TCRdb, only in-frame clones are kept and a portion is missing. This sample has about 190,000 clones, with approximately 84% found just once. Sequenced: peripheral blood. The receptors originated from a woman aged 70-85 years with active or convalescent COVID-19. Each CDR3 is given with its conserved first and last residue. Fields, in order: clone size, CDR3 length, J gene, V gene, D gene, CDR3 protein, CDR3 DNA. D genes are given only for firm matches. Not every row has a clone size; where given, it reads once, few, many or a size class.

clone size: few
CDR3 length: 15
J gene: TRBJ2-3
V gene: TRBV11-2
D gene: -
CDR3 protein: CASSWRGRGTDTQYF
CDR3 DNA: TGTGCCTCCTCTTGGCGGGGCCGAGGCACAGATACGCAGTATTTT

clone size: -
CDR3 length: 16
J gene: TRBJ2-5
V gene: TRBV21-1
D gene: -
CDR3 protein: CASSSRVRGGQETQYF
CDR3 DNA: TGTGCCAGCAGCAGCAGGGTGAGGGGAGGCCAAGAGACCCAGTACTTC

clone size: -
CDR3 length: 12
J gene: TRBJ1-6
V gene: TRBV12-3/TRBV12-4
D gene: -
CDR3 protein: CASSQPGSPLHF
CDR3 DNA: TGTGCCAGCAGCCAGCCGGGTTCACCCCTCCACTTT

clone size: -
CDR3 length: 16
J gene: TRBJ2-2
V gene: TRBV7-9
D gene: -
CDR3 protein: CASSYPLPANTGELFF
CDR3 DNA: TGTGCCAGCAGCTACCCGCTCCCGGCGAACACCGGGGAGCTGTTTTTT

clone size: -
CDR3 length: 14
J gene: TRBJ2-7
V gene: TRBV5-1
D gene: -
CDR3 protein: CASSSAVGFYEQYF
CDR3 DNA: TGCGCCAGCAGCTCTGCCGTGGGCTTCTACGAGCAGTACTTC

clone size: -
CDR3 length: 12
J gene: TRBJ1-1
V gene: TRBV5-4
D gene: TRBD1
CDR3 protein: CATGQGWTEAFF
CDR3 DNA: TGTGCCACAGGACAGGGTTGGACTGAAGCTTTCTTT

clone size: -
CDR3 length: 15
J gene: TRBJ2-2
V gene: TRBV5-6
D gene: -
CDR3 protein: CASSLQGLNTGELFF
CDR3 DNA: TGTGCCAGCAGTCTACAAGGACTGAACACCGGGGAGCTGTTTTTT

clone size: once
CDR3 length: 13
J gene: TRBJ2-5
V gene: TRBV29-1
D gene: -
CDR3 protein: CSGSGYPQETQYF
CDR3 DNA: TGCAGCGGAAGCGGGTACCCCCAAGAGACCCAGTACTTC

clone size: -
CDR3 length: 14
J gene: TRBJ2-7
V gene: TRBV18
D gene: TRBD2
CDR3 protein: CASSPSGRAHEQYF
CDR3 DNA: TGTGCCAGCTCACCTAGCGGGAGAGCCCACGAGCAGTACTTC

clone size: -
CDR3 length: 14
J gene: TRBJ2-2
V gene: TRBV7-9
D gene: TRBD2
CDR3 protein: CASSLRGFNGELFF
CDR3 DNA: TGTGCCAGCAGCTTGCGGGGGTTTAACGGGGAGCTGTTTTTT

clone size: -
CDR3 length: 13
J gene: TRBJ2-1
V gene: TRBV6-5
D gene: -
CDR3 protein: CAIGKGGSAEQFF
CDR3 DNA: TGTGCCATCGGTAAAGGCGGGTCGGCTGAGCAGTTCTTC

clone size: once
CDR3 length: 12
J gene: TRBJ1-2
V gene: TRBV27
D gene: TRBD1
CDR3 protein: CATQGALGGYTF
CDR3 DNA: TGTGCCACCCAGGGGGCTCTTGGGGGCTACACCTTC

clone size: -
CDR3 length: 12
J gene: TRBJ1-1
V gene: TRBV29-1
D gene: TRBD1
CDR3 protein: CSGQGMNTEAFF
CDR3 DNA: TGCAGCGGACAGGGAATGAACACTGAAGCTTTCTTT

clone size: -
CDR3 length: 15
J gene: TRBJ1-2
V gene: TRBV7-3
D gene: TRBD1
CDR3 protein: CASSLNGQGAGGYTF
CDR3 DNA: TGTGCCAGCAGCTTAAATGGACAGGGGGCTGGTGGCTACACCTTC

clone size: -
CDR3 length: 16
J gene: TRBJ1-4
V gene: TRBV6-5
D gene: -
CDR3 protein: CASSYGATGANEKLFF
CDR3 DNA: TGTGCCAGCAGTTACGGGGCGACAGGAGCGAATGAAAAACTGTTTTTT

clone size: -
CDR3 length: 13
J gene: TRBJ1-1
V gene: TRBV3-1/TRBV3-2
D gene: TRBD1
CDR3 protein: CASRSGTGGEAFF
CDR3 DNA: TGTGCCAGCAGGTCCGGGACAGGGGGCGAAGCTTTCTTT

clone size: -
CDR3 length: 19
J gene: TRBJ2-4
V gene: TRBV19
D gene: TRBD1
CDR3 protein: CASSISSTPGTGGFGIQYF
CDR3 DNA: TGTGCCAGTAGTATATCATCCACCCCCGGGACAGGGGGCTTCGGCATTCAGTACTTC

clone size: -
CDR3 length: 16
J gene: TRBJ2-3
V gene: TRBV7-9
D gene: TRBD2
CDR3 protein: CASSPTSGGSTDTQYF
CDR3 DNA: TGTGCCAGCAGTCCTACTAGCGGGGGGAGCACAGATACGCAGTATTTT

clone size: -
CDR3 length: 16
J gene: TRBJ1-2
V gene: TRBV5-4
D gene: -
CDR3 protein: CASSLKGGGANYGYTF
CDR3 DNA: TGTGCCAGCAGCTTAAAGGGGGGGGGAGCTAACTATGGCTACACCTTC

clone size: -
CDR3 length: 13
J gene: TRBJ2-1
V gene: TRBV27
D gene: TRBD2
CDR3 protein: CASRAGGTNEQFF
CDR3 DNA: TGTGCCAGCAGGGCGGGGGGGACCAATGAGCAGTTCTTC

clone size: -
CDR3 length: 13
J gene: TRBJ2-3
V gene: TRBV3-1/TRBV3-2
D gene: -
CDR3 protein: CASSHISTDTQYF
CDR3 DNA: TGTGCCAGCAGCCATATTAGCACAGATACGCAGTATTTT

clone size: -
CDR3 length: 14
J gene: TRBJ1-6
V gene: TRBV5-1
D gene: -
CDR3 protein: CASSPGQHNSPLHF
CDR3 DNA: TGCGCCAGCAGCCCCGGACAGCATAATTCACCCCTCCACTTT

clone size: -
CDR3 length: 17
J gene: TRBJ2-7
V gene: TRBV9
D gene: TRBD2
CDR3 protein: CASSVEGGTTIPYEQYF
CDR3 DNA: TGTGCCAGCAGCGTAGAGGGCGGGACTACAATCCCCTACGAGCAGTACTTC

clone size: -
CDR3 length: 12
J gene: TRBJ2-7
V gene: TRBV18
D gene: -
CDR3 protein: CASSPNRDEQYF
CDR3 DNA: TGTGCCAGCTCACCGAACAGGGACGAGCAGTACTTC

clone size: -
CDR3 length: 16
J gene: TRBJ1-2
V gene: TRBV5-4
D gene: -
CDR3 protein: CASSLVFGGRGYGYTF
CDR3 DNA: TGTGCCAGCAGCTTGGTTTTCGGGGGGCGAGGGTATGGCTACACCTTC

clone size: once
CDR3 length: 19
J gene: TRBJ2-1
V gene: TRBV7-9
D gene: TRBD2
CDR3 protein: CASSLMSGGWGGSYNEQFF
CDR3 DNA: TGTGCCAGCAGCTTAATGTCGGGAGGTTGGGGGGGCTCCTACAATGAGCAGTTCTTC

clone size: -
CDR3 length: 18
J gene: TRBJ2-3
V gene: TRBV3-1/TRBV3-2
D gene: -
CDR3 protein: CASSQDVQERAITDTQYF
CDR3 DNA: TGTGCCAGCAGCCAAGATGTTCAGGAGCGGGCCATCACAGATACGCAGTATTTT

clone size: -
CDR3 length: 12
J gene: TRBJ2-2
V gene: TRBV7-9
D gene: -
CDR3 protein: CASSPPIGELFF
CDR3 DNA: TGTGCCAGCAGCCCACCTATCGGGGAGCTGTTTTTT

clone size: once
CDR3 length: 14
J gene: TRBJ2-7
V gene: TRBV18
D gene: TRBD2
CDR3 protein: CASSTAGGPLEQYF
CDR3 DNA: TGTGCCAGCTCCACAGCGGGAGGGCCTTTAGAGCAGTACTTC

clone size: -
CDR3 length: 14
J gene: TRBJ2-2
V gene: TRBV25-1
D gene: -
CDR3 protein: CASSEFGRGGELFF
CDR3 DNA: TGTGCCAGCAGTGAATTCGGAAGGGGTGGGGAGCTGTTTTTT

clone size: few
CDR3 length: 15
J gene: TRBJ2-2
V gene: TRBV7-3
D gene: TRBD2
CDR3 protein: CASSPPGGNTGELFF
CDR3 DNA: TGTGCCAGCAGCCCACCGGGGGGGAACACCGGGGAGCTGTTTTTT

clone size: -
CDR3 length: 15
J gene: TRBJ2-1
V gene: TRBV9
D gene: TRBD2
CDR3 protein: CASSPGTTPYNEQFF
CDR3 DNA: TGTGCCAGCAGCCCCGGGACTACCCCCTACAATGAGCAGTTCTTC

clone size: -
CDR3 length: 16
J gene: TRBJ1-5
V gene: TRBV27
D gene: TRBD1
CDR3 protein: CASRLMQGAGNQPQHF
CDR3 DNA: TGTGCCAGCAGGTTAATGCAGGGGGCTGGGAATCAGCCCCAGCATTTT

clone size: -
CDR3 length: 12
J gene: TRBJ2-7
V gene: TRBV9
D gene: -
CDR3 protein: CASSVDGYEQYF
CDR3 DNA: TGTGCCAGCAGCGTAGACGGCTACGAGCAGTACTTC

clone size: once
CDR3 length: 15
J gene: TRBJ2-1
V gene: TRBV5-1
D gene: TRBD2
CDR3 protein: CASSAPGLAGNEQFF
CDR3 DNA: TGCGCCAGCAGCGCACCGGGACTAGCGGGCAATGAGCAGTTCTTC

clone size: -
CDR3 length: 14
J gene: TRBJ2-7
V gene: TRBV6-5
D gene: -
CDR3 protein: CASTQRQPPYEQYF
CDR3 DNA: TGTGCCAGCACACAGAGACAGCCACCCTACGAGCAGTACTTC

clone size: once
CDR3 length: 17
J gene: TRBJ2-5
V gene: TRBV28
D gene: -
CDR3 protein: CASSTNGRGQYQETQYF
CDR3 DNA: TGTGCCAGCAGCACCAACGGGCGGGGGCAGTACCAAGAGACCCAGTACTTC

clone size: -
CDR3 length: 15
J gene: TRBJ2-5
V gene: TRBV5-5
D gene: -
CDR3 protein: CASSLLGGQRETQYF
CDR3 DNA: TGTGCCAGCAGCTTGTTGGGAGGTCAGAGAGAGACCCAGTACTTC

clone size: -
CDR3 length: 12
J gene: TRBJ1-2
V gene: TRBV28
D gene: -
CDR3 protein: CASSLAWGGYTF
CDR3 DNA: TGTGCCAGCAGCCTGGCTTGGGGCGGCTACACCTTC

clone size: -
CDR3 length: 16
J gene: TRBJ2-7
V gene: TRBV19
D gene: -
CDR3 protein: CASSISGRRSAYEQYF
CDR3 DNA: TGTGCCAGTAGTATATCTGGCAGGCGATCGGCCTACGAGCAGTACTTC

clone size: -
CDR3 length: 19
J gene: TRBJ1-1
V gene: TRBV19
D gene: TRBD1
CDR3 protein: CASTVRGQGGRALNTEAFF
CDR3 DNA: TGTGCCAGTACCGTTCGGGGGCAGGGGGGAAGAGCGCTGAACACTGAAGCTTTCTTT

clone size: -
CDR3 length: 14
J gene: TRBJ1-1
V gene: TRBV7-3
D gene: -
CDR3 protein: CASSQRGDLAEAFF
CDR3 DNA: TGTGCCAGCAGCCAGAGAGGAGACTTGGCTGAAGCTTTCTTT

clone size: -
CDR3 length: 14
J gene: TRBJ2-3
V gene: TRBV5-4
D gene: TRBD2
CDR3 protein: CASSPGLVTDTQYF
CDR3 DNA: TGTGCCAGCAGCCCGGGACTAGTAACAGATACGCAGTATTTT

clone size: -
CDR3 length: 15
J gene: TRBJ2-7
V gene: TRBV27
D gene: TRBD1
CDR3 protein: CASSYQGTAAYEQYF
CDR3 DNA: TGTGCCAGCAGTTATCAAGGGACAGCGGCCTACGAGCAGTACTTC